This TCR beta chain was captured in a study of PD-L1 blockade in urothelial cancer. Trimming removed 1 base from V and 5 bases from J; junction bases left unmatched: 7. Per the germline V gene, CDR1 is SGHTA and CDR2 is FQGNSA. The CDR3 consists of 16 residues. Patients' cancers were locally advanced or metastatic urothelial carcinomas. Only in-frame clones appear in the TCRdb table, and some are missing; sequencing was by immunoSEQ multiplex PCR. The table records just under 40,000 clones, roughly 91% of them present only once. The V call is TRBV7-2, the J call TRBJ2-3; TRBD1 aligns across 9 bases. The origin of this receptor is a man aged 55-75 years with urothelial cancer. Here the sequenced sample was PBMCs, taken around atezolizumab (anti-PD-L1) treatment. This CDR3 reads CASSLVMGQGLDTQYF. CDR3 in DNA: TGTGCCAGCAGCTTAGTTATGGGACAGGGTTTAGATACGCAGTATTTT.